This is a list of T cell receptor beta chains from one sample in a study of response to subunit inactivated influenza vaccine. TCRdb recomputed calls from the RT-PCR reads with MiXCR, one row per CDR3 protein. The sample yields 450,000 to 700,000 distinct CDR3 sequences, about 14% seen once. Source: PBMCs from blood, taken 11 to 12 days after vaccination. Source of these receptors: a man in his fifties or sixties who received an inactivated influenza vaccine. CDR3s include the opening cysteine and the closing phenylalanine or tryptophan. A D gene is named only where the DNA matches it firmly. The size field is filled for only some rows; it gives once, few, many or a size class.

cdr3_aa: CASNNEGGAVEQYF
cdr3_nt: TGTGCCAGCAATAATGAAGGGGGCGCGGTCGAGCAGTACTTC
v_call: TRBV6-1
clone_size: few
d_call: TRBD1
j_call: TRBJ2-7

cdr3_aa: CASSSPGQGYGRPQHF
cdr3_nt: TGTGCCAGCAGTTCACCGGGACAGGGTTACGGTCGGCCCCAGCATTTT
v_call: TRBV6-2/TRBV6-3
clone_size: .
d_call: TRBD1
j_call: TRBJ1-5

cdr3_aa: CASSTGTSGRFYEQYF
cdr3_nt: TGTGCCAGTAGTACCGGGACTAGCGGGAGGTTTTACGAGCAGTACTTC
v_call: TRBV19
clone_size: .
d_call: TRBD2
j_call: TRBJ2-7

cdr3_aa: CSETQVHTDTQYF
cdr3_nt: TGCAGCGAAACACAGGTCCACACAGATACGCAGTATTTT
v_call: TRBV29-1
clone_size: few
d_call: .
j_call: TRBJ2-3

cdr3_aa: CASRVGQGSGYTF
cdr3_nt: TGCGCCAGCAGGGTAGGACAGGGGAGCGGCTACACCTTC
v_call: TRBV5-1
clone_size: few
d_call: TRBD1
j_call: TRBJ1-2

cdr3_aa: CASSLVSTSGRNEQYF
cdr3_nt: TGTGCCAGCAGTTTAGTCTCAACTAGCGGGAGGAACGAGCAGTACTTC
v_call: TRBV28
clone_size: .
d_call: TRBD2
j_call: TRBJ2-7

cdr3_aa: CASSQTRWETQYF
cdr3_nt: TGTGCCAGCAGCCAGACTCGTTGGGAGACCCAGTACTTC
v_call: TRBV14
clone_size: .
d_call: .
j_call: TRBJ2-5

cdr3_aa: CAWSVGPRGADTDTQYF
cdr3_nt: TGTGCCTGGAGTGTAGGACCACGGGGGGCCGACACAGATACGCAGTATTTT
v_call: TRBV30
clone_size: few
d_call: .
j_call: TRBJ2-3

cdr3_aa: CASSMGVYEQYF
cdr3_nt: TGTGCCAGCAGCATGGGGGTCTACGAGCAGTACTTC
v_call: TRBV12-3/TRBV12-4
clone_size: .
d_call: .
j_call: TRBJ2-7

cdr3_aa: CASSLRTPRATDTQYF
cdr3_nt: TGTGCCAGCAGCTTACGGACACCACGGGCCACAGATACGCAGTATTTT
v_call: TRBV7-8
clone_size: few
d_call: .
j_call: TRBJ2-3

cdr3_aa: CASTGTSVEQYF
cdr3_nt: TGTGCCAGCACCGGGACTAGCGTGGAGCAGTACTTC
v_call: TRBV6-6
clone_size: many
d_call: TRBD2
j_call: TRBJ2-7

cdr3_aa: CASKRTGGSYEQYF
cdr3_nt: TGTGCCAGCAAAAGGACAGGGGGCTCCTACGAGCAGTACTTC
v_call: TRBV12-3/TRBV12-4
clone_size: .
d_call: TRBD1
j_call: TRBJ2-7

cdr3_aa: CASSLVSSASNEKLFF
cdr3_nt: TGTGCCAGCAGCTTAGTGTCTTCTGCGTCTAATGAAAAACTGTTTTTT
v_call: TRBV7-2
clone_size: .
d_call: .
j_call: TRBJ1-4

cdr3_aa: CASSPPGQQETQYF
cdr3_nt: TGTGCCAGCTCACCACCGGGACAACAAGAGACCCAGTACTTC
v_call: TRBV18
clone_size: many
d_call: .
j_call: TRBJ2-5

cdr3_aa: CASSRGHPGTYEQYF
cdr3_nt: TGCGCCAGCAGTCGGGGACATCCAGGGACCTACGAGCAGTACTTC
v_call: TRBV4-3
clone_size: .
d_call: .
j_call: TRBJ2-7

cdr3_aa: CSVAEPVNTEAFF
cdr3_nt: TGCAGCGTCGCCGAACCGGTGAACACTGAAGCTTTCTTT
v_call: TRBV29-1
clone_size: few
d_call: .
j_call: TRBJ1-1

cdr3_aa: CASSYLEGYEQYF
cdr3_nt: TGTGCCAGCAGTTACCTGGAGGGCTACGAGCAGTACTTC
v_call: TRBV6-5
clone_size: few
d_call: .
j_call: TRBJ2-7